These 8 T cell receptor beta chains share one sample of origin, sequenced in a study of blood T cell repertoires in COVID-19. The repertoire was sequenced with immunoSEQ multiplex PCR; TCRdb's copy has only in-frame clones and lacks some. The repertoire holds roughly 320,000 clones, with about 88% as singletons. Specimen: peripheral blood. The origin of the receptors is a man aged 70-80 years with acute or convalescent COVID-19.

The chain carries TRBV7-2 and TRBJ2-1; 10 nucleotides match TRBD1. Per the germline V gene, CDR1 is SGHTA and CDR2 is FQGNSA. Trimming cost V 5 bases and J 4 bases; bases outside gene matches: 5. CDR3 length: 15 amino acids. CDR3 coding DNA: TGTGCCAGCAGCCTAGGGACAGGGGATTACAATGAGCAGTTCTTC. It yields the protein CASSLGTGDYNEQFF.

This sequence joins TRBV6-2 or TRBV6-3 and TRBJ2-7, with 7 bases aligning to TRBD1. Unmatched junction bases numbered 14, after V lost 2 bases and J lost 4 bases. The CDR3 spans 17 residues. CDR1 is MNHEY, CDR2 SVGEGT, per germline. CDR3: CASSYDADRMLPYEQYF. CDR3 nucleotide sequence: TGTGCCAGCAGTTACGATGCGGACAGGATGCTACCATACGAGCAGTACTTC.

The V call is TRBV19, the J call TRBJ2-5; D gene uncertain. V gave up 5 bases and J gave up 9 bases, with 13 bases separating them. Per the germline V gene, CDR1 is LNHDA and CDR2 is SQIVND (reference sequence). The CDR3 runs to 12 residues. CDR3 loop: CASSSPGSPQYF. CDR3 coding DNA: TGTGCCAGTAGTTCGCCAGGTTCGCCCCAGTACTTC.

The chain recombines TRBV27 with TRBJ1-1; D possibly corresponds to TRBD1 (6 bases). V lost 5 bases and J lost 3, with 16 bases in between. This CDR3 has 15 amino acids. Germline-derived CDR1 and CDR2 are MNHEY and SMNVEV (reference sequence). CDR3: CASSKARGGDTEAFF. The CDR3 bases are TGTGCCAGCAGTAAAGCCAGGGGCGGAGACACTGAAGCTTTCTTT.

This chain joins TRBV2 and TRBJ2-4, with 7 bases identical to TRBD1. Germline V gives CDR1 SNHLY, CDR2 FYNNEI. Trimming removed 8 bases from V and 5 bases from J; junction bases left unmatched: 12. This CDR3 is 15 amino acids long. The CDR3 sequence is CASVRDSSYENIQYF. In nucleotides, the CDR3 is TGTGCCAGCGTACGGGACAGTTCGTACGAAAACATTCAGTACTTC.

This clone was observed many times. The chain couples TRBV28 to TRBJ1-3; the D gene is possibly TRBD1 (6 bases). Germline V gene sequence: CDR1 MDHEN, CDR2 SYDVKM. Trimming stripped 6 bases from V and 4 bases from J, with 16 bases between. The CDR3 sequence is 15 residues long. The CDR3 sequence: CASRPSPDRGNTIYF. In DNA form, the CDR3 reads TGTGCCAGCAGACCCTCACCAGACAGGGGAAACACCATATATTTT. The whole variable domain, filled in from reference TRBV28 and TRBJ1-3, reads DVKVTQSSRYLVKRTGEKVFLECVQDMDHENMFWYRQDPGLGLRLIYFSYDVKMKEKGDIPEGYSVSREKKERFSLILESASTNQTSMYLCASRPSPDRGNTIYFGEGSWLTVV.

The rearrangement links TRBV19 to TRBJ1-5; a weak D match, TRBD1 (6 bases). The CDR3 totals 18 residues. CDR1 and CDR2 from the germline V gene are LNHDA and SQIVND (reference sequence). The ends were cut back, 6 bases at V and 0 bases at J, with 21 bases in the middle. Here the CDR3 DNA reads TGTGCCAGTAGATCCCAGTTCCTGGACAGCGATAGCAATCAGCCCCAGCATTTT. Amino acid sequence: CASRSQFLDSDSNQPQHF.

V is TRBV30 and J is TRBJ2-1; 9 bases line up with TRBD1. Unmatched junction bases numbered 9, after V lost 4 bases and J lost 5 bases. There are 15 residues in the CDR3. CDR1 and CDR2 from the germline V gene are GTSNPN and SVGIG (reference sequence). The DNA of the CDR3 is TGTGCCTGGATTCCCCGGGACAGGGTAAACAATGAGCAGTTCTTC. Amino acids: CAWIPRDRVNNEQFF.